This TCR beta chain stems from a study of cytomegalovirus exposure and HLA in healthy donors. Primers for the PCR totalled 60 Vbeta and 13 Jbeta. Repertoires were generated with immunoSEQ multiplex PCR, while TCRdb's copy carries only in-frame clones and drops some. The sample lists 150,000 to 200,000 clones, roughly four fifths occurring once. The CDR3 covers 17 residues. CDR1 SNHLY and CDR2 FYNNEI come from the germline V gene. On this clone: One end of the junction fails to match germline, which may point to a read error. Other DNA variants within this sample encode the same CDR3.

V gene TRBV2 combines with J gene TRBJ1-5; D is perhaps TRBD1 (5 bases). The clonotype originates from a man aged 50-60 years in good health and CMV-seropositive. Sequencing was performed on PBMCs. CDR3 loop: CASSPPLYSKFRQPQHF. As DNA, the CDR3 is TGTGCCAGCAGCCCCCCCCTCTATTCAAAATTTAGACAGCCCCAGCACTTT.